This T cell receptor (beta chain) is drawn from a study of shared clonotypes between healthy human individuals. Study observations and caveats: Among donors, sharing of clonotypes was expected to be affected by sequencing depth. A generally larger estimated richness was seen in naive subsets than in memory subsets.

About this clone itself: Its antigen is undetermined.

Deep was the level at which the assay was run. Produced via immunoSEQ multiplex PCR; TCRdb's table is partial and in-frame only. The sample records millions of clones, about 95% being singletons. From germline, CDR1 is MNHEY and CDR2 SVGAGI. V lost 6 bases, J lost 3 bases, and 11 bases lay in between. The CDR3 covers 13 residues. The receptor's source is a man aged 18 to 35 in good health. This chain links TRBV6-5 with TRBJ1-2, with D maybe TRBD1 (5 bases). The specimen sequenced was naive CD4+ T cells sorted from blood. Specified subset: CD45RA+ positively selected. The CDR3 region has the DNA TGTGCCAGCAGGGGATCAGGGCACTATGGCTACACCTTC. Translating it yields CASRGSGHYGYTF.